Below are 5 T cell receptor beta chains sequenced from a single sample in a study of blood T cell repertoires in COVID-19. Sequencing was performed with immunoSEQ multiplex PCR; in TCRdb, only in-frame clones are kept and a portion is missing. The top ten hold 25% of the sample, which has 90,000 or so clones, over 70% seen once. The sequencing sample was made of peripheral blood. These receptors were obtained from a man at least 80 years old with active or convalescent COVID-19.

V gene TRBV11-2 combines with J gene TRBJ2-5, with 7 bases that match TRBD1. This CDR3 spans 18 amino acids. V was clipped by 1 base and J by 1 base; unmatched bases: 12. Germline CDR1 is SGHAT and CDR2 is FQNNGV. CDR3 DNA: TGTGCCAGCAGCTTAGGAGGGGGCGCCATAGCCCTCCAAGAGACCCAGTACTTC. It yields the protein CASSLGGGAIALQETQYF. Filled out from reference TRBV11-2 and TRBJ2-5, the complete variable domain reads EAGVAQSPRYKIIEKRQSVAFWCNPISGHATLYWYQQILGQGPKLLIQFQNNGVVDDSQLPKDRFSAERLKGVDSTLKIQPAKLEDSAVYLCASSLGGGAIALQETQYFGPGTRLLVL.

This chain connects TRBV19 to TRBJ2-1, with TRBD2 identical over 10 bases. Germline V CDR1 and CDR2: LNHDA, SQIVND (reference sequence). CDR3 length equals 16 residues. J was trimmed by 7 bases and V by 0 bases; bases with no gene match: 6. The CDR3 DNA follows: TGTGCCAGTAGTATAGATCTGCTAGCGGGGGAGAATGAGCAGTTCTTC. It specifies CASSIDLLAGENEQFF.

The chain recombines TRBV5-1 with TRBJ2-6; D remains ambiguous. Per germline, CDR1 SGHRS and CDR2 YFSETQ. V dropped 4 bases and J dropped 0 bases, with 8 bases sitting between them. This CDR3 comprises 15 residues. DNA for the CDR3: TGCGCCAGCAGCGCCCCCAGCTCTGGGGCCAACGTCCTGACTTTC. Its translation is CASSAPSSGANVLTF.

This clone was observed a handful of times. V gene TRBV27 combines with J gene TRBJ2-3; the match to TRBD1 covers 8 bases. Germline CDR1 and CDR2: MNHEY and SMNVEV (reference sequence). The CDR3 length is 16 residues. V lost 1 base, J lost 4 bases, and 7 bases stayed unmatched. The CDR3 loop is CASSLYRGAKADTQYF. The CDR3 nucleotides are TGTGCCAGCAGTTTATACAGGGGGGCCAAGGCAGATACGCAGTATTTT.

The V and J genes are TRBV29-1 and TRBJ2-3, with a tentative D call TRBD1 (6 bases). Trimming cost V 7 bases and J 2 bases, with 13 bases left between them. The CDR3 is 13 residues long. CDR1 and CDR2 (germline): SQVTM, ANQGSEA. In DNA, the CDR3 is TGCAGCGCGCGACAGGAAAACACAGATACGCAGTATTTT. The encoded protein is CSARQENTDTQYF.